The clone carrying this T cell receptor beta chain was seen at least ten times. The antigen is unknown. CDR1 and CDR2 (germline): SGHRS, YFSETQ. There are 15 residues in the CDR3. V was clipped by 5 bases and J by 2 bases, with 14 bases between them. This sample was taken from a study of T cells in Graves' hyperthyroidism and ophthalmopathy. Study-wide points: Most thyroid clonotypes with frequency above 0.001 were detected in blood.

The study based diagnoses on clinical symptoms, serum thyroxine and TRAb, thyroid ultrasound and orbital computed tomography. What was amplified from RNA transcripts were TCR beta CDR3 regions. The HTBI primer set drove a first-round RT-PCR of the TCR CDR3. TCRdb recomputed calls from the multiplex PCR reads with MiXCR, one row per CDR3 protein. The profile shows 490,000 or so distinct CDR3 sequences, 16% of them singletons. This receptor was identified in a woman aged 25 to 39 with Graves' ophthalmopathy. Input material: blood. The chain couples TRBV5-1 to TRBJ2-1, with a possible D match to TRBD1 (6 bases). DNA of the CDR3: TGCGCCAGCAGACGAACCAGGGGCCCCTACAATGAGCAGTTCTTC. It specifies CASRRTRGPYNEQFF.